This T cell receptor beta chain was captured by sequencing in a study of blood T cell repertoires in COVID-19. Repertoires were generated with immunoSEQ multiplex PCR, while TCRdb's copy carries only in-frame clones and drops some. The sample includes 150,000 or so clones, 65% to 90% of them seen just once. This CDR3 has 13 residues. Trimming left V 6 bases short and J 3 bases short, with 12 bases between. The sequence was collected from a woman aged 40 to 55 with COVID-19, enrolled during active disease. This rearrangement joins TRBV12-3 or TRBV12-4 to TRBJ2-7; D may be TRBD2 (5 bases). The sequenced sample consisted of peripheral blood. CDR3 DNA sequence: TGTGCCAGCAGAAGAGACGGGAACTACGAGCAGTACTTC. It yields the protein CASRRDGNYEQYF.